The entry below gives a single T cell receptor beta chain sequence along with its context. What this receptor recognizes is not known. One base away there is no much larger clone; base qualities are not given. From the cysteine up to the phenylalanine, the CDR3 has a length of 17 residues. Of the read, only the CDR3 DNA is kept; its 51 bases are in frame from base 1. The germline V gene (reference sequence) provides CDR1 MNHEY and CDR2 SMNVEV. The V end loses 5 bases and the J end loses 5 bases, and a stretch of 24 bases separates them. The sample belongs to a study (dated by TCRdb to the mid-2010s). The method was RT-PCR. The sequencing machine was an Illumina MiSeq. TCRdb cleaned the public reads at Q25 with fastp, built clones with MiXCR and kept in-frame beta chains. Every entry covers one CDR3 protein and lists the most common genes and DNA from its rows. The sample table lists about 680,000 distinct CDR3 sequences, 11% to 15% of them with a count of one. Of the sample, 3.6% falls within the top ten clones.

The sample taken for sequencing was memory CD4+ T cells from blood. The TCR comes from a female donor in good health, serving as a healthy control. The chain couples TRBV27 to TRBJ2-5; TRBD1 is possibly the D segment (6 matching bases). The encoded CDR3 is CASSETKQGLYSETQYF. The sequence in DNA is TGTGCCAGCAGTGAGACGAAACAGGGTCTCTATTCGGAGACCCAGTACTTC.